This entry concerns a single T cell receptor beta chain. Seattle researchers signed up patients amid active infection and tracked them longitudinally. The sample is drawn from a study of blood T cell repertoires in COVID-19. In the study overall: Some COVID-19 samples were acute and others convalescent; all came from the United States, Italy and Spain. In each case, the material was cDNA or gDNA derived from T cells, B-cell-depleted T cells, or PBMCs.

Only in-frame clones appear in the TCRdb table, and some are missing; sequencing was by immunoSEQ multiplex PCR. The table shows over 150,000 clones, with roughly 88% occurring only once. The germline V and J ends were trimmed by 4 bases and 3 bases, with 10 bases remaining between them. The CDR3 is made up of 13 amino acids. Looked up from germline, CDR1 is SGHDT and CDR2 is YYEEEE. The TCR sequence derives from a woman between 35 and 50 years old with COVID-19, enrolled during active disease. Source material: peripheral blood. The V call is TRBV5-6, the J call TRBJ1-1, with D perhaps matching TRBD1 (6 bases). The CDR3 reads CASSGTGYTEAFF. The DNA for the CDR3 is TGTGCCAGCAGCGGAACAGGGTACACTGAAGCTTTCTTT.